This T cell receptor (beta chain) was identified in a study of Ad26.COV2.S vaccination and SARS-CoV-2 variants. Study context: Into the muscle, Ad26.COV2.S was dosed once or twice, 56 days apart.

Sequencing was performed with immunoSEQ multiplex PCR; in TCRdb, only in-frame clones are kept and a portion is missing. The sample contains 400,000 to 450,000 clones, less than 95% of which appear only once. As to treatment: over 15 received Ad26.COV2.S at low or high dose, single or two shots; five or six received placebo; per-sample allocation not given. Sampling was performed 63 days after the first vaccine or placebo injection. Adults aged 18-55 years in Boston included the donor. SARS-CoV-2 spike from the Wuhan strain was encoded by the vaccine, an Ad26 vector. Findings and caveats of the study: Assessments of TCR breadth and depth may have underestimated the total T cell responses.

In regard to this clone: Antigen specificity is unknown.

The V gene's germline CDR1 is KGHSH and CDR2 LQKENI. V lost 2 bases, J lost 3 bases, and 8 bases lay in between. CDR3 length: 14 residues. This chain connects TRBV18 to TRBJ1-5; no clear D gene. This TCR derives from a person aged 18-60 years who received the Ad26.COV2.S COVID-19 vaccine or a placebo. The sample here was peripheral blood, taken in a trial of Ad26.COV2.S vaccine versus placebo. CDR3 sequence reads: CASSPAGLNQPQHF. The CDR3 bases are TGTGCCAGCTCACCAGCGGGCCTCAATCAGCCCCAGCATTTT.